Following are 32 T cell receptor beta chains from one sample sequenced in a study of shared clonotypes between healthy human individuals. Naive CD8 isolation took CD45RO-negative cells positively selected for CCR7 and excluded terminally differentiated effector memory CD45RA+ cells. Measured with immunoSEQ multiplex PCR; TCRdb has only the in-frame clones, and not every one. The sample has about 2 million clones; about 95% are singletons. The sequenced sample was naive CD8+ T cells sorted from blood. All receptors derive from a man between 18 and 35 years old in good health.

V is TRBV11-2 and J is TRBJ2-7; TRBD1 is a possible D gene (6 bases). V was clipped by 0 bases and J by 3 bases, with 15 bases between them. The CDR3 extends over 16 amino acids. Germline CDR1 is SGHAT and CDR2 is FQNNGV. The CDR3 here is CASSLDRDTGFYEQYF. The CDR3 nucleotides are TGTGCCAGCAGCTTAGATCGGGATACAGGGTTCTACGAGCAGTACTTC.

This chain uses TRBV11-2 with TRBJ2-7; TRBD1 aligns across 7 bases. The CDR3 runs to 14 residues. V lost 4 bases and J lost 3; bases outside the gene matches: 6. Per the germline V gene, CDR1 is SGHAT and CDR2 is FQNNGV. In nucleotides, the CDR3 is TGTGCCAGCAGCTCCCGGACAGGTCTCTACGAGCAGTACTTC. Translation: CASSSRTGLYEQYF. Looking up the rest from reference TRBV11-2 and TRBJ2-7 gives the full variable domain: EAGVAQSPRYKIIEKRQSVAFWCNPISGHATLYWYQQILGQGPKLLIQFQNNGVVDDSQLPKDRFSAERLKGVDSTLKIQPAKLEDSAVYLCASSSRTGLYEQYFGPGTRLTVT.

This clone was observed a single time. The rearrangement links TRBV7-9 to TRBJ2-2, with 10 bases that match TRBD1. Germline CDR1 reads SEHNR; CDR2 reads FQNEAQ (reference sequence). The CDR3 is 16 residues long. V was clipped by 2 bases and J by 1 base; unmatched bases: 1. CDR3 in amino acids: CASSLRDRGNTGELFF. The CDR3 DNA is TGTGCCAGCAGCTTACGGGACAGGGGGAACACCGGGGAGCTGTTTTTT.

In DNA, the CDR3 is TGCGCCAGCAGTGACACGGCGGGACGGAAGTTCTTC. This sequence encodes CASSDTAGRKFF. The chain carries TRBV10-2 and TRBJ2-1, with D possibly TRBD2 on 6 matching bases. V lost 3 bases and J lost 14, with 14 bases in between. Per the germline V gene, CDR1 is WSHSY and CDR2 is SAAADI. CDR3 length: 12 residues.

The chain combines TRBV29-1 with TRBJ2-7, with 9 positions matching TRBD2. The ends lost 1 base at V and 6 bases at J; junction bases unmatched: 1. The CDR3 is 12 amino acids. From germline, CDR1 is SQVTM and CDR2 ANQGSEA. CDR3 nucleotide sequence: TGCAGCGTTGAAGGACTAGCGGCCGAGCAGTACTTC. Protein sequence: CSVEGLAAEQYF.

The chain joins TRBV21-1 to TRBJ2-1; the table names TRBD2, a call not compared with the DNA. TRBV21-1 is a pseudogene. CDR3 size: 14 residues. This chain's CDR3 is CASSISAGTNEQFF. The CDR3 region has the DNA TGTGCCAGCAGCATCTCAGCGGGAACCAATGAGCAGTTCTTC.

This rearrangement joins TRBV14 to TRBJ2-5; D possibly corresponds to TRBD1 (6 bases). The CDR3 is made up of 14 amino acids. CDR1 SGHDN and CDR2 FVKESK come from the germline V gene. V was cut by 2 bases and J by 5 bases, with 12 bases left in between. The CDR3 coding sequence is TGTGCCAGCAGCCAAATAACCGACAGGGAGACCCAGTACTTC. Its translation is CASSQITDRETQYF.

The V and J genes are TRBV19 and TRBJ1-2; no firm D call. The V end lost 5 bases, the J end lost 0 bases, and 7 bases lay between the germline ends. Germline loops: CDR1 LNHDA, CDR2 SQIVND (reference sequence). The CDR3 length is 13 residues. The CDR3 loop is CASSHNSNYGYTF. In DNA form, the CDR3 reads TGTGCCAGTAGTCATAATTCTAACTATGGCTACACCTTC. Full variable domain (rest looked up from reference TRBV19 and TRBJ1-2): DGGITQSPKYLFRKEGQNVTLSCEQNLNHDAMYWYRQDPGQGLRLIYYSQIVNDFQKGDIAEGYSVSREKKESFPLTVTSAQKNPTAFYLCASSHNSNYGYTFGSGTRLTVV.

The CDR3 DNA reads TGTGCCAGCACGGACAATCAGCCCCAGCATTTT. Protein product: CASTDNQPQHF. J is TRBJ1-5 and V is TRBV6-1; D remains ambiguous. This CDR3 has 11 amino acids. V lost 7 bases and J lost 3, with 4 bases in between. Per germline, CDR1 MNHNS and CDR2 SASEGT.

This clone came up once. Within the sample, other DNA sequences also encode this same CDR3. The chain carries TRBV9 and TRBJ2-7; D possibly corresponds to TRBD2 (6 bases). Germline V gene sequence: CDR1 SGDLS, CDR2 YYNGEE. The CDR3 has 14 amino acids. V gave up 2 bases and J gave up 2 bases, with 11 bases separating them. CDR3 protein: CASSVGTGTYEQYF. In DNA, the CDR3 is TGTGCCAGCAGCGTCGGGACTGGCACCTACGAGCAGTACTTC.

As for this clone: Different DNA sequences within this sample yield the same CDR3. The V gene is TRBV7-8, the J gene TRBJ2-1; maybe TRBD2 (6 bases). The CDR3 runs to 15 residues. Germline CDR1 is SGHVS and CDR2 is FQNEAQ. Trimming stripped 3 bases from V and 0 bases from J, with 9 bases between. The CDR3 here is CASSLAGNSYNEQFF. CDR3 DNA: TGTGCCAGCAGCTTGGCGGGGAACTCCTACAATGAGCAGTTCTTC.

The CDR3 DNA reads as TGTGCCAGCAGGCCCGGGGTGAACACTGAAGCTTTCTTT. It encodes CASRPGVNTEAFF. The V and J genes are TRBV5-6 and TRBJ1-1; D ambiguous. Germline CDR1 reads SGHDT; CDR2 reads YYEEEE. Between the trimmed V and J ends, which lost 5 bases and 0 bases, there was a span of 8 bases. This CDR3 region has 13 residues.

J is TRBJ2-5 and V is TRBV11-2; 10 positions match TRBD2. Trimming at V came to 6 bases and at J to 0 bases, leaving 4 bases not matched to a gene. CDR1 is SGHAT, CDR2 FQNNGV, per germline. The length of the CDR3 is 15 residues. CDR3 sequence (DNA): TGTGCCAGCAGAACCGGGACTAGCGACCAAGAGACCCAGTACTTC. Protein sequence: CASRTGTSDQETQYF.

This clone was recorded a few times. This rearrangement joins TRBV25-1 to TRBJ2-7; 7 positions match TRBD2. Germline loops: CDR1 MGHDK, CDR2 SYGVNS. This CDR3 has 13 residues. Trimming cost V 3 bases and J 5 bases; bases outside gene matches: 4. Written as DNA, the CDR3 is TGTGCCAGCAGTGACGGGGGGATCCACGAGCAGTACTTC. Protein: CASSDGGIHEQYF.

The table lists this clone with a count of one. The J gene is TRBJ2-7, the V gene TRBV13, with 9 bases aligning to TRBD2. The V gene end was trimmed by 2 bases and the J gene end by 6 bases; junction bases not matched to a gene: 8. CDR3 length equals 15 residues. Germline-derived CDR1 and CDR2 are PRHDT and FYEKMQ (reference sequence). In DNA form, the CDR3 reads TGTGCCAGCAGCTTAATTGCGGGGGGGTATTCCGAGCAGTACTTC. Residues: CASSLIAGGYSEQYF.

The V and J genes are TRBV7-8 and TRBJ1-1; 10 bases agree with TRBD1. Germline CDR1 SGHVS, CDR2 FQNEAQ. This CDR3 spans 15 amino acids. The trim removed 4 bases at V and 6 bases at J, leaving 8 bases unmatched. The CDR3, as DNA: TGTGCCAGCAGCTCACTGGACAGGGGGGTCGCTGAAGCTTTCTTT. Encoded protein: CASSSLDRGVAEAFF.

V and J are TRBV27 and TRBJ1-2, with 7 positions matching TRBD1. Trimming took 6 bases from V and 7 from J; bases not matched to a gene: 11. This CDR3 spans 14 amino acids. Germline CDR1 and CDR2: MNHEY and SMNVEV (reference sequence). The CDR3 DNA reads as TGTGCCAGCAGCGTTGGAGGGGGCAGGGGTGGCTACACCTTC. Its protein is CASSVGGGRGGYTF.

This rearrangement joins TRBV7-9 to TRBJ2-2; TRBD1 is a possible D gene (5 bases). From germline, CDR1 is SEHNR and CDR2 FQNEAQ (reference sequence). The V end lost 2 bases, the J end lost 5 bases, and 12 bases lay between the germline ends. This CDR3 is built from 15 residues. CDR3 bases: TGTGCCAGCAGCTTATCCTCAGGGCTAACCGGGGAGCTGTTTTTT. Translating it yields CASSLSSGLTGELFF.

This chain connects TRBV15 to TRBJ1-5; unclear D gene. Germline lookup yields CDR1 LNHNV and CDR2 YYDKDF (reference sequence). This CDR3 contains 15 residues. V was clipped by 4 bases and J by 0 bases, with 10 bases between them. The CDR3 is CATSIDGDSNQPQHF. Here the CDR3 DNA reads TGTGCCACCAGCATCGACGGGGATAGCAATCAGCCCCAGCATTTT.

This chain uses TRBV4-1 with TRBJ1-4; D remains ambiguous. The germline V gene encodes CDR1 MGHRA and CDR2 YSYEKL. The CDR3 spans 14 residues. V was trimmed by 4 bases and J by 8 bases, leaving 14 bases between them. CDR3 coding DNA: TGCGCCAGCAGCCCCTCGGACGGGGAGGAAAAACTGTTTTTT. This sequence encodes CASSPSDGEEKLFF.

The chain employs TRBV27 and TRBJ2-3; tentatively, D is TRBD2 (5 bases). Germline V gives CDR1 MNHEY, CDR2 SMNVEV (reference sequence). This CDR3 has 15 amino acids. V gave up 3 bases and J gave up 3 bases, with 13 bases separating them. The CDR3 sequence is CASSLGTRRTDTQYF. The CDR3 DNA reads TGTGCCAGCAGTTTGGGTACCAGGAGGACAGATACGCAGTATTTT.

V usage is TRBV11-2 and J usage is TRBJ2-3; TRBD2 is a possible D gene (5 bases). V was pared by 5 bases and J by 6 bases, with 9 bases between. Per the germline V gene, CDR1 is SGHAT and CDR2 is FQNNGV. The CDR3 has 12 amino acids. DNA of the CDR3: TGTGCCAGCAGCATAGGAGGCGATACGCAGTATTTT. Protein: CASSIGGDTQYF.

The chain employs TRBV2 and TRBJ2-3; TRBD2 matches 7 bases. This CDR3 is 15 amino acids long. Germline V lookup: CDR1 SNHLY, CDR2 FYNNEI. Trimming at V came to 6 bases and at J to 2 bases, leaving 8 bases not matched to a gene. The CDR3 sequence is CASRQSGGSTDTQYF. CDR3 sequence (DNA): TGTGCCAGCAGGCAATCCGGGGGGTCCACAGATACGCAGTATTTT.

With regard to this clone: One end of the junction does not line up with germline, which may come from a read error. This chain uses TRBV28 with TRBJ2-7; D gene unclear. Germline CDR1 is MDHEN and CDR2 is SYDVKM. This CDR3 has 13 residues. CDR3 DNA: TGTGCCAGCAGTTTCGCCGGTTCCTCCGAGCAGTACTTC. Encoded protein: CASSFAGSSEQYF.

V is TRBV5-8 and J is TRBJ2-7, with 11 bases identical to TRBD2. The length of the CDR3 is 16 residues. V dropped 0 bases and J dropped 1; count of bases not matched to a gene: 3. Germline CDR1 SGHTS, CDR2 YDEGEE. CDR3 sequence: CASSLGLAGLSYEQYF. As DNA, the CDR3 is TGTGCCAGCAGCTTGGGACTAGCGGGGCTATCCTACGAGCAGTACTTC.

V and J are TRBV7-2 and TRBJ2-2; 8 bases match TRBD2. This CDR3 contains 18 residues. Germline V CDR1 and CDR2: SGHTA, FQGNSA. Losses at the gene ends were 5 bases for V and 3 bases for J; bases not matched to a gene: 14. CDR3 sequence: CASSGGGWSGSDTGELFF. In DNA, the CDR3 is TGTGCCAGCAGCGGCGGGGGCTGGAGCGGGAGCGACACCGGGGAGCTGTTTTTT.

With respect to this clone: At the DNA level, this CDR3 is encoded by other sequences in the same sample as well. The rearrangement uses TRBV9 and TRBJ2-1, with D perhaps matching TRBD2 (5 bases). Between the trimmed V and J ends, which lost 3 bases and 5 bases, there was a span of 6 bases. Germline-derived CDR1 and CDR2 are SGDLS and YYNGEE. The CDR3 is 12 residues long. CDR3 protein: CASSGTHNEQFF. In nucleotides, the CDR3 is TGTGCCAGCAGCGGGACTCACAATGAGCAGTTCTTC.

On this clone: Other nucleotide sequences from this sample produce the same CDR3. The chain carries TRBV7-9 and TRBJ2-7; D gene ambiguous. V lost 5 bases and J lost 4, with 6 bases in between. Germline CDR1 and CDR2: SEHNR and FQNEAQ (reference sequence). The CDR3 extends over 11 amino acids. The CDR3: CASSGNYEQYF. The CDR3, as DNA: TGTGCCAGCAGCGGGAATTACGAGCAGTACTTC. Complete variable domain (other parts from reference TRBV7-9 and TRBJ2-7): DTGVSQNPRHKITKRGQNVTFRCDPISEHNRLYWYRQTLGQGPEFLTYFQNEAQLEKSRLLSDRFSAERPKGSFSTLEIQRTEQGDSAMYLCASSGNYEQYFGPGTRLTVT.

The chain has TRBV19 and TRBJ2-1, with D possibly TRBD2 on 6 matching bases. The CDR3 runs to 15 residues. V shed 6 bases and J shed 0 bases, with 12 bases lying between them. Germline CDR1 LNHDA, CDR2 SQIVND (reference sequence). The CDR3 reads CASSWGGSSYNEQFF. The CDR3 nucleotides are TGTGCCAGTAGCTGGGGAGGAAGCTCCTACAATGAGCAGTTCTTC.

The chain is built from TRBV29-1 and TRBJ2-5; D perhaps matches TRBD1 (6 bases). V lost 6 bases, J lost 0 bases, and 17 bases lay in between. This CDR3 has 15 residues. Per the germline V gene, CDR1 is SQVTM and CDR2 is ANQGSEA. The CDR3 is CSVRTARMYQETQYF. The CDR3 coding sequence is TGCAGCGTAAGGACAGCCCGAATGTACCAAGAGACCCAGTACTTC.

The V gene is TRBV19, the J gene TRBJ2-3, with 10 bases aligning to TRBD2. The V gene end was trimmed by 6 bases and the J gene end by 3 bases; junction bases not matched to a gene: 6. Germline lookup yields CDR1 LNHDA and CDR2 SQIVND (reference sequence). The CDR3 is 15 amino acids. Written as DNA, the CDR3 is TGTGCCAGTAGCCCTAGCGGGGGTTATACAGATACGCAGTATTTT. Its protein product is CASSPSGGYTDTQYF.

In regard to this clone: Other DNA sequences of this sample code for an identical CDR3. This chain links TRBV4-1 with TRBJ2-7; 10 bases fit TRBD1. The germline V gene encodes CDR1 MGHRA and CDR2 YSYEKL. V was clipped by 1 base and J by 3 bases; unmatched bases: 3. CDR3 length: 15 amino acids. CDR3 loop: CASSQVGTGDYEQYF. The CDR3 bases are TGCGCCAGCAGCCAAGTAGGGACAGGGGACTACGAGCAGTACTTC.